This T cell receptor beta chain was identified in a study of response to subunit inactivated influenza vaccine. V was pared by 8 bases and J by 1 base, with 6 bases of the junction left unmatched. The CDR3 contains 14 residues. The V gene's germline CDR1 is SNHLY and CDR2 FYNNEI. TCRdb re-called the RT-PCR reads through MiXCR, storing one row per CDR3 protein. Here the sample spans about 480,000 distinct CDR3 sequences, approximately 24% being singletons. The V call is TRBV2, the J call TRBJ2-3; 7 nucleotides match TRBD2. Sequencing was performed on CD4+ T cells sorted from PBMCs, taken about 5 days after vaccination. The TCR comes from a man aged 50 or older who received an inactivated influenza vaccine. CDR3 bases: TGTGCCAGCCTCCTAGCGGACCGCACAGATACGCAGTATTTT. Encoded protein: CASLLADRTDTQYF.